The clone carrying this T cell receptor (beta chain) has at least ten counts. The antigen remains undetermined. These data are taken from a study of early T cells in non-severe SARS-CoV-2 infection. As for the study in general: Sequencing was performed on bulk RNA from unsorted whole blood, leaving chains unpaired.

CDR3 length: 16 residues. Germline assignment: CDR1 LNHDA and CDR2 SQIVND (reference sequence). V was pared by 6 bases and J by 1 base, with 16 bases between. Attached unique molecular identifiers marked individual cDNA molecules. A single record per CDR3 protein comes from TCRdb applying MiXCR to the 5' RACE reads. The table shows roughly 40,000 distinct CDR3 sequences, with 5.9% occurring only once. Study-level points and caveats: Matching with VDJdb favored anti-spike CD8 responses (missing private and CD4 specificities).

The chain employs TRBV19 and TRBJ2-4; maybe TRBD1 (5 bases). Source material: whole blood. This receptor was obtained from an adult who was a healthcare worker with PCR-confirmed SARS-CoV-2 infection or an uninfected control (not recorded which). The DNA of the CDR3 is TGTGCCAGTAGCAATTACCCGGACAAGGCCAAAAACATTCAGTACTTC. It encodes CASSNYPDKAKNIQYF. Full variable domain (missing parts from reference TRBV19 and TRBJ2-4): DGGITQSPKYLFRKEGQNVTLSCEQNLNHDAMYWYRQDPGQGLRLIYYSQIVNDFQKGDIAEGYSVSREKKESFPLTVTSAQKNPTAFYLCASSNYPDKAKNIQYFGAGTRLSVL.